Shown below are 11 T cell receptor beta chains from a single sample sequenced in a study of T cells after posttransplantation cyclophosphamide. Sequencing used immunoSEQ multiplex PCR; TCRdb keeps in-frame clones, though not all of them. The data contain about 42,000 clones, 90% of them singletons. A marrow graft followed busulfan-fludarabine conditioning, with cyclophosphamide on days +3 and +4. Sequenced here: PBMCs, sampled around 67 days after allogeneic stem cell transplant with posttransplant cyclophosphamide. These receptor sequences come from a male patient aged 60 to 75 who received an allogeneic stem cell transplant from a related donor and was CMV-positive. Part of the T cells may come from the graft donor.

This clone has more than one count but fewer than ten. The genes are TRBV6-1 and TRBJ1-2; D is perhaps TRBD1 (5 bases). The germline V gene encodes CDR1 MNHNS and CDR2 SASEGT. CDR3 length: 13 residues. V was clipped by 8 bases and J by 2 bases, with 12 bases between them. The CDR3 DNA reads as TGTGCCAGCGCCTTGGGGCCGAACTATGGCTACACCTTC. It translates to CASALGPNYGYTF.

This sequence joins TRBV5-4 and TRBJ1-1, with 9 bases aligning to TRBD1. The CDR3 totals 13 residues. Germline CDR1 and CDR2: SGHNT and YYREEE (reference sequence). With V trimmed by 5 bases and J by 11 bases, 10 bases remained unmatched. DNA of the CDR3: TGTGCCAGCAGACCCCGGGACAGGGATAAGGCTTTCTTT. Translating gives CASRPRDRDKAFF.

The CDR3 reads CASTKSGITGELFF. In DNA, the CDR3 is TGTGCCAGCACCAAATCGGGGATAACCGGGGAGCTGTTTTTT. The chain has TRBV6-6 and TRBJ2-2; maybe TRBD2 (5 bases). Trimming removed 7 bases from V and 5 bases from J, with 14 bases in between. The CDR3 covers 14 residues. Germline-derived CDR1 and CDR2 are MNHNY and SVGAGI (reference sequence).

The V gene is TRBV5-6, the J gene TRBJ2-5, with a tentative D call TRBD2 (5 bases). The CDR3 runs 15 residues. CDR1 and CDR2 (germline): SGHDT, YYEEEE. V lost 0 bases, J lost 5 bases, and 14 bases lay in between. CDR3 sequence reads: CASSLAAGVRETQYF. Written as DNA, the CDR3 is TGTGCCAGCAGCTTGGCCGCCGGGGTGCGGGAGACCCAGTACTTC. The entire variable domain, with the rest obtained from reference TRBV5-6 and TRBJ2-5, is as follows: DAGVTQSPTHLIKTRGQQVTLRCSPKSGHDTVSWYQQALGQGPQFIFQYYEEEERQRGNFPDRFSGHQFPNYSSELNVNALLLGDSALYLCASSLAAGVRETQYFGPGTRLLVL.

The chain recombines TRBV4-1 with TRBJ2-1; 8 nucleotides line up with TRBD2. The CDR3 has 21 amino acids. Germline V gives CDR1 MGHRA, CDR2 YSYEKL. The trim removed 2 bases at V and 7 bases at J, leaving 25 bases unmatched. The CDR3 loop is CASSQLLQTSALLPRRNEQFF. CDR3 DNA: TGCGCCAGCAGCCAACTGCTCCAGACTAGCGCTCTCCTCCCGCGAAGGAATGAGCAGTTCTTC.

In nucleotides, the CDR3 is TGTGCCAGCAGTCCCGGTACAGGGTTCTATGGCTACACCTTC. It is translated as CASSPGTGFYGYTF. J is TRBJ1-2 and V is TRBV27; D is possibly TRBD1 (6 bases). The CDR3 covers 14 residues. CDR1 is MNHEY, CDR2 SMNVEV, per germline (reference sequence). V was cut by 5 bases and J by 4 bases, with 14 bases left in between.

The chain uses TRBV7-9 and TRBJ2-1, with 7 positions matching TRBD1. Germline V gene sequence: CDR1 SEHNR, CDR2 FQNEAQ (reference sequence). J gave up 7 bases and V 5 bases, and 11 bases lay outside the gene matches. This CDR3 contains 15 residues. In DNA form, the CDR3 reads TGTGCCAGCAGCCCAGGGGGTAGCCCGGGTAATGAGCAGTTCTTC. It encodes CASSPGGSPGNEQFF.

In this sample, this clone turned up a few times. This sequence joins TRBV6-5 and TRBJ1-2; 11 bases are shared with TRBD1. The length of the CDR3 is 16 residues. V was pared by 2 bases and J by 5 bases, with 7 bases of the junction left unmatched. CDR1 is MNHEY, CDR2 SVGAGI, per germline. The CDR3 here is CASSYLRTGGTYGYTF. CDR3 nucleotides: TGTGCCAGCAGTTACCTACGGACAGGGGGCACGTATGGCTACACCTTC.

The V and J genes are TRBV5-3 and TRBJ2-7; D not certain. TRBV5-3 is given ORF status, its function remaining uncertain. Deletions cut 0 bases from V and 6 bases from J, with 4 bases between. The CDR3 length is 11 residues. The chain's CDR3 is CARSLASEQYF. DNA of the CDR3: TGTGCCAGAAGCTTGGCCAGCGAGCAGTACTTC.

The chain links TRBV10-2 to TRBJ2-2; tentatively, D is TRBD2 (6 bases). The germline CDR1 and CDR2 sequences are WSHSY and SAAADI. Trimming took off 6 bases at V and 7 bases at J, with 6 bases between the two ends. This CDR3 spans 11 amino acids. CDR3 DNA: TGCGCCAGCAGGGGGGGCGGGGAGCTGTTTTTT. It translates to CASRGGGELFF.

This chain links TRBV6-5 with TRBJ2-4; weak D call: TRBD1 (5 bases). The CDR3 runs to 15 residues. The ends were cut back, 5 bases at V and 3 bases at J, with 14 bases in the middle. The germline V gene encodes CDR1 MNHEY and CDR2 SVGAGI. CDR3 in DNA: TGTGCCAGCAGTGCCCCGGGCAGGGACAAAAACATTCAGTACTTC. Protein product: CASSAPGRDKNIQYF.